The 27 T cell receptor beta chains reported below all come from one sample, sequenced in a study of Ad26.COV2.S vaccination and SARS-CoV-2 variants. Treatment: some 19 received Ad26.COV2.S at low or high dose, single or two shots; about 5 received placebo; per-sample allocation not given. All samples were drawn on day 63, counting from the first vaccine or placebo injection. Profiling relied on immunoSEQ multiplex PCR, and the TCRdb table lists in-frame clones only, not all of them. This table has hundreds of thousands of clones, roughly 90% appearing once. The input for sequencing was peripheral blood, taken in a trial of Ad26.COV2.S vaccine versus placebo. The source of these receptors is a person between 18 and 65 years old who received the Ad26.COV2.S COVID-19 vaccine or a placebo.

The chain uses TRBV5-5 and TRBJ2-2; the D is unclear. The CDR3 spans 13 residues. Per the germline V gene, CDR1 is SGHKS and CDR2 is YYEKEE (reference sequence). V shed 1 base and J shed 3 bases, with 4 bases lying between them. The DNA for the CDR3 is TGTGCCAGCAGCTTGTGGGACACCGGGGAGCTGTTTTTT. It yields the protein CASSLWDTGELFF.

This chain links TRBV29-1 with TRBJ1-2; a weak D match, TRBD1 (6 bases). The CDR3 extends over 13 amino acids. Germline CDR1 SQVTM, CDR2 ANQGSEA. With 0 bases removed from V and 2 bases from J, the gap between germline ends came to 7 bases. CDR3 loop: CSVEERGNYGYTF. CDR3 nucleotide sequence: TGCAGCGTTGAAGAGAGGGGGAACTATGGCTACACCTTC.

V and J are TRBV19 and TRBJ2-7; 8 bases are a match to TRBD1. Germline trimming cut 5 bases from V and 10 bases from J; bases unmatched to any gene: 7. This CDR3 has 12 amino acids. CDR1 LNHDA and CDR2 SQIVND come from the germline V gene (reference sequence). The DNA for the CDR3 is TGTGCCAGTAGTCTGGACAGGGTGAGCCAGTACTTC. Its translation is CASSLDRVSQYF.

In this sample, this clone turned up once. The V gene is TRBV19, the J gene TRBJ1-5; 7 bases agree with TRBD1. The germline V gene encodes CDR1 LNHDA and CDR2 SQIVND (reference sequence). The CDR3 has 17 amino acids. V dropped 4 bases and J dropped 9; count of bases not matched to a gene: 18. DNA of the CDR3: TGTGCCAGTAGTACCCAGTTCGGACAGGCGGGTACATGGCCCCAGCATTTT. Translating it yields CASSTQFGQAGTWPQHF.

The V and J genes are TRBV28 and TRBJ1-5, with 7 positions matching TRBD1. V lost 7 bases and J lost 5; bases outside the gene matches: 11. The CDR3 is made up of 15 amino acids. Germline V gene lookup returns CDR1 MDHEN and CDR2 SYDVKM. DNA of the CDR3: TGTGCCAGCACCGCAGGGGGAGACTTCTATCAGCCCCAGCATTTT. This encodes CASTAGGDFYQPQHF.

The chain links TRBV3-1 (or the pseudogene TRBV3-2) to TRBJ2-5, with D perhaps TRBD2 (6 bases). Trimming cost V 1 base and J 5 bases, with 11 bases left between them. Germline-derived CDR1 and CDR2 are LGHDT and YNNKEL (reference sequence). The CDR3 sequence is 14 residues long. For the CDR3, the DNA is TGTGCCAGCAGCCAAGTGAGCCTAGCGGAGACCCAGTACTTC. It encodes CASSQVSLAETQYF.

The chain couples TRBV2 to TRBJ2-5; a possible D gene is TRBD1 (6 bases). Germline V gives CDR1 SNHLY, CDR2 FYNNEI. The CDR3 covers 14 residues. V lost 6 bases and J lost 1, with 12 bases in between. The CDR3 sequence is CASSRGGRQETQYF. In DNA form, the CDR3 reads TGTGCCAGCAGCCGAGGGGGTCGCCAAGAGACCCAGTACTTC.

This rearrangement joins TRBV19 to TRBJ1-1, with TRBD1 identical over 7 bases. J was trimmed by 2 bases and V by 5 bases; bases with no gene match: 5. The CDR3 contains 14 residues. Germline V lookup: CDR1 LNHDA, CDR2 SQIVND (reference sequence). The CDR3 nucleotides are TGTGCCAGTAGTTCAGGGACAGAAAACACTGAAGCTTTCTTT. It specifies CASSSGTENTEAFF. Variable domain in full (rest from reference TRBV19 and TRBJ1-1): DGGITQSPKYLFRKEGQNVTLSCEQNLNHDAMYWYRQDPGQGLRLIYYSQIVNDFQKGDIAEGYSVSREKKESFPLTVTSAQKNPTAFYLCASSSGTENTEAFFGQGTRLTVV.

Comments on this clone: Other DNA sequences in the sample encode the same CDR3. The chain uses TRBV12-3 or TRBV12-4 and TRBJ2-7; 8 bases fit TRBD2. V lost 3 bases and J lost 3; bases outside the gene matches: 1. CDR3 length: 13 amino acids. This chain's CDR3 is CASSLGTSYEQYF. The CDR3, as DNA: TGTGCCAGCAGTTTGGGGACTAGCTACGAGCAGTACTTC.

The rearrangement uses TRBV7-2 and TRBJ1-2; D remains ambiguous. Trimming removed 0 bases at V and 1 base at J, with 12 bases between. Germline CDR1 and CDR2: SGHTA and FQGNSA. The CDR3 spans 16 residues. The CDR3: CASSLALPPDNYGYTF. DNA of the CDR3: TGTGCCAGCAGCTTAGCCCTCCCACCCGATAACTATGGCTACACCTTC.

This chain uses TRBV10-3 with TRBJ1-1, with D unresolved. The CDR3 has 12 amino acids. The V gene's germline CDR1 is ENHRY and CDR2 SYGVKD. V was cut by 3 bases and J by 6 bases, with 8 bases left in between. The CDR3 DNA is TGTGCCATCAGTGATGGGCTCCCTGAAGCTTTCTTT. Amino acid sequence: CAISDGLPEAFF.

The chain uses TRBV11-2 and TRBJ1-2, with TRBD1 as a possible D gene (5 bases). The germline gives CDR1 SGHAT, CDR2 FQNNGV. V shed 6 bases and J shed 6 bases, with 26 bases lying between them. The CDR3 runs 17 residues. CDR3 residues: CASRRSGGTPEGHGYTF. The DNA for the CDR3 is TGTGCCAGCAGACGTAGTGGAGGGACCCCCGAGGGCCATGGCTACACCTTC.

The chain carries TRBV2 and TRBJ2-7; no reliable D call. The CDR3 is 12 residues long. The V end lost 6 bases, the J end lost 0 bases, and 6 bases lay between the germline ends. Germline V lookup: CDR1 SNHLY, CDR2 FYNNEI. CDR3 amino acids: CASRADSYEQYF. Here the CDR3 DNA reads TGTGCCAGCAGGGCAGACTCCTACGAGCAGTACTTC. The full variable domain, with the rest looked up from reference TRBV2 and TRBJ2-7, is EPEVTQTPSHQVTQMGQEVILRCVPISNHLYFYWYRQILGQKVEFLVSFYNNEISEKSEIFDDQFSVERPDGSNFTLKIRSTKLEDSAMYFCASRADSYEQYFGPGTRLTVT.

This chain connects TRBV6-2 or TRBV6-3 to TRBJ2-7, with D perhaps matching TRBD1 (5 bases). There are 15 residues in the CDR3. CDR1 MNHEY and CDR2 SVGEGT come from the germline V gene. The V end lost 0 bases, the J end lost 6 bases, and 15 bases lay between the germline ends. The DNA for the CDR3 is TGTGCCAGCAGTTACTCGGCGGACATGTCCAGCGAGCAGTACTTC. It yields the protein CASSYSADMSSEQYF.

V and J are TRBV10-3 and TRBJ2-1, with D perhaps matching TRBD1 or TRBD2 (5 bases each). Trimming removed 0 bases from V and 8 bases from J, with 5 bases in between. The CDR3 spans 12 residues. Germline loops: CDR1 ENHRY, CDR2 SYGVKD. The CDR3 nucleotides read TGTGCCATCAGTGAGTCGGGGGATGAGCAGTTCTTC. Protein sequence: CAISESGDEQFF.

This chain links TRBV11-2 with TRBJ1-2; TRBD1 matches 8 bases. This CDR3 is 13 amino acids long. V trimming: 5 bases; J trimming: 8 bases; junction bases outside the gene matches: 7. CDR1 is SGHAT, CDR2 FQNNGV, per germline. CDR3 nucleotide sequence: TGTGCCAGCAGCACGGACAGGGCTCGGGGCTACACCTTC. It translates to CASSTDRARGYTF.

This clone was picked up a small number of times. The gene calls are TRBV19 and TRBJ1-5; D is undetermined. CDR3 length equals 13 residues. CDR1 and CDR2 (germline): LNHDA, SQIVND (reference sequence). Trimming pared 3 bases from V and 2 bases from J, leaving 5 bases between. This CDR3 is CASSILGNQPQHF. Here the CDR3 DNA reads TGTGCCAGTAGTATTCTGGGCAATCAGCCCCAGCATTTT.

The chain recombines TRBV6-5 with TRBJ1-1; no firm D call. Germline assignment: CDR1 MNHEY and CDR2 SVGAGI. The V end was cut by 10 bases, the J end by 5 bases, with 14 bases between. This CDR3 is 12 amino acids long. The CDR3 is CATRTGTTEAFF. As DNA, the CDR3 is TGTGCCACCAGGACGGGCACGACTGAAGCTTTCTTT.

The chain has TRBV6-5 and TRBJ2-7, with TRBD1 matching over 8 bases. With 2 bases clipped from V and 6 bases from J, the junction kept 6 bases outside the gene matches. The CDR3 runs to 14 residues. Germline CDR1 is MNHEY and CDR2 is SVGAGI. The chain's CDR3 is CASSYLDRDSEQYF. CDR3 nucleotides: TGTGCCAGCAGTTACCTGGACAGGGATAGCGAGCAGTACTTC.

The rearrangement uses TRBV18 and TRBJ2-7; D is possibly TRBD2 (5 bases). The ends were cut back, 2 bases at V and 1 base at J, with 9 bases in the middle. Germline lookup yields CDR1 KGHSH and CDR2 LQKENI. This CDR3 comprises 14 residues. CDR3 DNA sequence: TGTGCCAGCTCACCAAGTGGGGAGTCCTACGAGCAGTACTTC. This codes for CASSPSGESYEQYF.

The gene calls are TRBV4-3 and TRBJ2-5, with TRBD1 as a possible D gene (5 bases). CDR3 length: 14 residues. Germline loops: CDR1 LGHNA, CDR2 YSLEER. Deletions cut 0 bases from V and 5 bases from J, with 10 bases between. As DNA, the CDR3 is TGCGCCAGCAGCCAAGATGTAGGGGCCGAGACCCAGTACTTC. Translated: CASSQDVGAETQYF.

V usage is TRBV7-2 and J usage is TRBJ1-3; D might be TRBD1 (6 bases). The CDR3 sequence is 16 residues long. The germline CDR1 and CDR2 sequences are SGHTA and FQGNSA. V was cut by 2 bases and J by 4 bases, with 15 bases left in between. CDR3 sequence reads: CASSLNPQGGGNTIYF. As DNA, the CDR3 is TGTGCCAGCAGCTTAAACCCACAGGGAGGAGGAAACACCATATATTTT.

This chain's CDR3 is CASSLSGGLSYEQYF. The CDR3 bases are TGTGCCAGCAGCCTTAGCGGGGGTCTCTCCTACGAGCAGTACTTC. The chain joins TRBV13 to TRBJ2-7; 9 bases map to TRBD2. CDR3 size: 15 residues. With 5 bases clipped from V and 0 bases from J, the junction kept 5 bases outside the gene matches. Germline assignment: CDR1 PRHDT and CDR2 FYEKMQ (reference sequence).

This chain uses TRBV20-1 with TRBJ2-1; no definite D call. Germline V gives CDR1 DFQATT, CDR2 SNEGSKA (reference sequence). This CDR3 region has 11 residues. Trimming stripped 1 base from V and 7 bases from J, with 5 bases between. CDR3 DNA sequence: TGCAGTGCTAGAGGTCCGAATGAGCAGTTCTTC. Protein: CSARGPNEQFF.

V gene TRBV7-2 combines with J gene TRBJ2-5, with a possible D match to TRBD2 (5 bases). The germline gives CDR1 SGHTA, CDR2 FQGNSA. V was pared by 4 bases and J by 4 bases, with 16 bases between. This CDR3 spans 15 amino acids. The CDR3 sequence is CASSSQTGMGETQYF. DNA of the CDR3: TGTGCCAGCAGCTCCCAGACGGGGATGGGAGAGACCCAGTACTTC.

The chain uses TRBV5-1 and TRBJ2-7; D ambiguous. Germline V lookup: CDR1 SGHRS, CDR2 YFSETQ. The V end lost 5 bases, the J end lost 0 bases, and 18 bases lay between the germline ends. The CDR3 is made up of 16 amino acids. Here the CDR3 DNA reads TGCGCCAGCAGTTACGACCGGGCCCCCCTCTCCTACGAGCAGTACTTC. It yields the protein CASSYDRAPLSYEQYF.

V is TRBV28 and J is TRBJ2-7; 8 bases match TRBD2. Looked up from germline, CDR1 is MDHEN and CDR2 is SYDVKM. CDR3 size: 15 residues. The J segment lost 0 bases and the V segment lost 6 bases, leaving 7 bases of the junction unmatched. CDR3 bases: TGTGCCAGCAGAGGGCTAGCGGGTTTCTCCTACGAGCAGTACTTC. Translation: CASRGLAGFSYEQYF.